This T cell receptor beta chain was found in a study of blood T cell repertoires in COVID-19. There are 16 residues in the CDR3. Generated by immunoSEQ multiplex PCR, the TCRdb table keeps only in-frame clones and is missing some. The sample includes about 300,000 clones, around 84% of them seen just once. This clone was observed a single time. The chain recombines TRBV21-1 with TRBJ2-5; the D segment call TRBD2 is taken from the table without a DNA check. TRBV21-1 is flagged as a pseudogene. Sequenced input: PBMCs or T cells enriched from blood (not recorded which). The receptor's source is a man aged 25-45 years who had recovered from COVID-19. CDR3 coding DNA: TGTGCCAGCAGCAAAGAGGCGAGGCCGTGGGAAGAGACCCAGTACTTC. Translation: CASSKEARPWEETQYF.